Shown below are 23 T cell receptor beta chains from a single sample sequenced in a study of shared clonotypes between healthy human individuals. The method was immunoSEQ multiplex PCR; TCRdb's version includes in-frame clones alone and lacks a portion of them. The sample holds fewer than 1.8 million clones, 98% seen once. Sequencing was done on a sample of naive CD4+ T cells sorted from blood. The subset denotes: CD45RA+ positively selected. These receptors were collected from a man between 25 and 39 years old in good health.

This chain joins TRBV5-1 and TRBJ2-1, with a weak D call TRBD2 (5 bases). The CDR3 totals 15 residues. Germline loops: CDR1 SGHRS, CDR2 YFSETQ. V lost 9 bases and J lost 0, with 16 bases in between. The CDR3 DNA follows: TGCGCCACCCAGGACTCAGGTAGCTCCTACAATGAGCAGTTCTTC. Its protein is CATQDSGSSYNEQFF.

The count of this clone is one. Different DNA sequences within this sample yield the same CDR3. The chain carries TRBV18 and TRBJ1-1; D gene ambiguous. Trimming removed 1 base at V and 2 bases at J, with 8 bases between. This CDR3 has 14 amino acids. The germline gives CDR1 KGHSH, CDR2 LQKENI. CDR3 in amino acids: CASSPQSFNTEAFF. DNA of the CDR3: TGTGCCAGCTCACCACAGTCCTTCAACACTGAAGCTTTCTTT.

The J gene is TRBJ2-5, the V gene TRBV6-1; D is perhaps TRBD1 (6 bases). V was trimmed by 8 bases and J by 5 bases, leaving 15 bases between them. The CDR3 sequence is 13 residues long. From germline, CDR1 is MNHNS and CDR2 SASEGT. This CDR3 is CASAQGPWETQYF. The CDR3 nucleotides are TGTGCCAGCGCTCAGGGGCCGTGGGAGACCCAGTACTTC.

This chain joins TRBV29-1 and TRBJ1-1; TRBD1 agrees at 7 bases. Looked up from germline, CDR1 is SQVTM and CDR2 is ANQGSEA. The CDR3 covers 15 residues. V was clipped by 5 bases and J by 5 bases; unmatched bases: 14. The CDR3 loop reads CSVQFAPPGGTEAFF. CDR3 sequence (DNA): TGCAGCGTTCAATTTGCCCCACCAGGGGGAACTGAAGCTTTCTTT.

The gene calls are TRBV5-1 and TRBJ1-1, with D uncertain. The CDR3 length is 13 residues. Germline V gives CDR1 SGHRS, CDR2 YFSETQ. V was clipped by 7 bases and J by 7 bases, with 17 bases between them. CDR3 sequence: CASLPGNPHEAFF. CDR3 DNA sequence: TGCGCCAGCCTTCCCGGGAACCCACATGAAGCTTTCTTT.

This clone was recorded once. CDR3 in amino acids: CASNPLGQGFESYEQYF. The DNA of the CDR3 is TGTGCCAGCAACCCACTCGGGCAGGGGTTTGAGTCCTACGAGCAGTACTTC. The chain couples TRBV27 to TRBJ2-7; TRBD1 might be the D (6 bases). The CDR3 length is 17 residues. Trimming pared 7 bases from V and 1 base from J, leaving 23 bases between. From germline, CDR1 is MNHEY and CDR2 SMNVEV (reference sequence).

In DNA form, the CDR3 reads TGCGCCAGCAGCCAAGATAGCCACACCAATCAGCCCCAGCATTTT. Its protein is CASSQDSHTNQPQHF. The gene calls are TRBV4-3 and TRBJ1-5; D is ambiguous. The CDR3 has 15 amino acids. The V and J ends lost 0 bases and 3 bases respectively, with 9 bases between them. Germline assignment: CDR1 LGHNA and CDR2 YSLEER.

V gene TRBV5-1 combines with J gene TRBJ1-1, with TRBD1 matching over 11 bases. CDR1 and CDR2 from the germline V gene are SGHRS and YFSETQ. The CDR3 contains 14 residues. With V trimmed by 4 bases and J by 10 bases, 9 bases remained unmatched. Here the CDR3 DNA reads TGCGCCAGCAGCCGGACAGGGGGCGAGGGTGGAGCTTTCTTT. This sequence encodes CASSRTGGEGGAFF.

The chain has TRBV15 and TRBJ2-5; TRBD2 matches at 11 bases. Germline V gene sequence: CDR1 LNHNV, CDR2 YYDKDF (reference sequence). Trimming removed 1 base from V and 4 bases from J; junction bases left unmatched: 8. CDR3 length: 17 residues. In nucleotides, the CDR3 is TGTGCCACCAGCAGAGGTAGCGGGAGGGCCTTCGGAGAGACCCAGTACTTC. Residues: CATSRGSGRAFGETQYF.

In this sample, this clone turned up once. The chain recombines TRBV27 with TRBJ2-7; the match to TRBD1 covers 9 bases. In germline, CDR1 is MNHEY, CDR2 SMNVEV (reference sequence). This CDR3 spans 16 amino acids. V shed 4 bases and J 3 bases; nucleotides not matched to a gene: 10. The CDR3 coding sequence is TGTGCCAGCAGTTCTACAGGGGGCGCGGGTTTCTACGAGCAGTACTTC. Translating gives CASSSTGGAGFYEQYF.

The chain carries TRBV9 and TRBJ1-2, with 8 nucleotides matching TRBD1. The CDR3 totals 15 residues. V trimming: 0 bases; J trimming: 7 bases; junction bases outside the gene matches: 8. Germline CDR1 and CDR2: SGDLS and YYNGEE. In nucleotides, the CDR3 is TGTGCCAGCAGCGTAGCGGACAGGGTAGCAGGTGGCTACACCTTC. Encoded protein: CASSVADRVAGGYTF.

This chain joins TRBV7-9 and TRBJ1-2; 7 nucleotides agree with TRBD1. Germline loops: CDR1 SEHNR, CDR2 FQNEAQ (reference sequence). The V segment lost 5 bases and the J segment 0 bases; nucleotides outside the gene matches: 9. The CDR3 runs to 16 residues. The chain's CDR3 is CASSPRRDSSNYGYTF. In DNA, the CDR3 is TGTGCCAGCAGCCCGAGACGGGACAGCTCTAACTATGGCTACACCTTC. The variable domain in full, with the rest retrieved from reference TRBV7-9 and TRBJ1-2, is DTGVSQNPRHKITKRGQNVTFRCDPISEHNRLYWYRQTLGQGPEFLTYFQNEAQLEKSRLLSDRFSAERPKGSFSTLEIQRTEQGDSAMYLCASSPRRDSSNYGYTFGSGTRLTVV.

The count of this clone is one. The V and J genes are TRBV7-8 and TRBJ2-7; D may be TRBD2 (7 bases). The CDR3 is 15 residues long. CDR1 is SGHVS, CDR2 FQNEAQ, per germline. The V gene lost 7 bases and the J gene lost 2 bases, with 18 bases spanning the gap. Here the CDR3 reads CASTLRRGAPYEQYF. CDR3 nucleotides: TGTGCCAGCACCCTTCGCCGGGGGGCTCCCTACGAGCAGTACTTC.

The rearrangement joins TRBV28 to TRBJ1-5; D might be TRBD1 (5 bases). V lost 7 bases to trimming and J lost 5 bases, with 9 bases between them. Germline V gives CDR1 MDHEN, CDR2 SYDVKM. The CDR3 extends over 12 amino acids. Here the CDR3 DNA reads TGTGCCAGCACAAGGGGCGATCAGCCCCAGCATTTT. This codes for CASTRGDQPQHF.

A word on this clone: The same CDR3 arises from other DNA sequences in this sample as well. V usage is TRBV10-3 and J usage is TRBJ2-7, with D possibly being TRBD1 (6 bases). V lost 5 bases, J lost 3 bases, and 8 bases lay in between. The CDR3 sequence is 12 residues long. Germline lookup yields CDR1 ENHRY and CDR2 SYGVKD. The CDR3 DNA follows: TGTGCCATCAGTAGGGACAACTACGAGCAGTACTTC. This codes for CAISRDNYEQYF.

The chain has TRBV9 and TRBJ2-1, with 11 bases matching TRBD2. The CDR3 consists of 16 residues. Trimming removed 3 bases from V and 5 bases from J; junction bases left unmatched: 7. CDR1 and CDR2 (germline): SGDLS, YYNGEE. This CDR3 is CASSAQTSGTNNEQFF. In DNA form, the CDR3 reads TGTGCCAGCAGCGCCCAGACTAGCGGGACGAACAATGAGCAGTTCTTC.

The chain couples TRBV25-1 to TRBJ2-3; D may be TRBD1 or TRBD2 (5 bases each). This CDR3 has 14 amino acids. Trimming took off 8 bases at V and 7 bases at J, with 19 bases between the two ends. From germline, CDR1 is MGHDK and CDR2 SYGVNS. CDR3 bases: TGTGCCAGCGGGGCCAGCGGAGGCCCCTATACGCAGTATTTT. As protein: CASGASGGPYTQYF.

CDR3 region: CASSLDSSGIYNEQFF. The CDR3 DNA is TGTGCCAGCAGCTTAGACTCTAGCGGGATTTACAATGAGCAGTTCTTC. The V gene is TRBV7-2, the J gene TRBJ2-1, with TRBD2 identical over 9 bases. Trimming cost V 1 base and J 4 bases; bases outside gene matches: 5. In germline, CDR1 is SGHTA, CDR2 FQGNSA. The CDR3 is made up of 16 amino acids.

CDR3 loop: CASSARTLQGIPQETQYF. CDR3 DNA: TGTGCCAGCTCAGCCCGCACCTTACAGGGGATTCCTCAAGAGACCCAGTACTTC. J is TRBJ2-5 and V is TRBV18; TRBD1 aligns across 7 bases. Germline V gives CDR1 KGHSH, CDR2 LQKENI. There are 18 residues in the CDR3. J gave up 2 bases and V 5 bases, and 17 bases lay outside the gene matches.

The chain has TRBV5-1 and TRBJ2-7; tentatively, D is TRBD2 (5 bases). The CDR3 extends over 14 amino acids. CDR1 is SGHRS, CDR2 YFSETQ, per germline. The germline V and J ends were trimmed by 7 bases and 1 base, with 15 bases remaining between them. The CDR3 is CASRPGSTSYEQYF. CDR3 nucleotide sequence: TGCGCCAGCCGTCCGGGGAGCACTTCCTACGAGCAGTACTTC. Full variable domain (rest looked up from reference TRBV5-1 and TRBJ2-7): KAGVTQTPRYLIKTRGQQVTLSCSPISGHRSVSWYQQTPGQGLQFLFEYFSETQRNKGNFPGRFSGRQFSNSRSEMNVSTLELGDSALYLCASRPGSTSYEQYFGPGTRLTVT.

This chain joins TRBV19 and TRBJ1-5; D unclear. Trimming stripped 6 bases from V and 0 bases from J, with 9 bases between. Germline CDR1 reads LNHDA; CDR2 reads SQIVND (reference sequence). The CDR3 is made up of 14 amino acids. The CDR3: CASSSWGSNQPQHF. The CDR3 DNA is TGTGCCAGTAGCAGTTGGGGTAGCAATCAGCCCCAGCATTTT.

V usage is TRBV12-5 and J usage is TRBJ1-5; 7 nucleotides line up with TRBD1. Trimming removed 3 bases from V and 4 bases from J; junction bases left unmatched: 9. CDR1 is LGHNT, CDR2 FRNRAP, per germline. This CDR3 is 16 amino acids long. The CDR3 loop is CASGFPRGQQNQPQHF. CDR3 sequence (DNA): TGTGCTAGTGGTTTCCCTCGGGGACAGCAGAATCAGCCCCAGCATTTT.

The chain links TRBV29-1 to TRBJ1-1, with no clear D. The ends were cut back, 6 bases at V and 5 bases at J, with 19 bases in the middle. The CDR3 has 14 amino acids. The germline gives CDR1 SQVTM, CDR2 ANQGSEA. The CDR3 spells CSVLGYGVLTEAFF. For the CDR3, the DNA is TGCAGCGTCTTGGGGTACGGGGTACTTACTGAAGCTTTCTTT.